This is a list of T cell receptor beta chains from one sample in a study of graft-versus-host responses after intestinal transplantation. For these TCRs, the target antigens are not known. Some clones are missing from TCRdb's copy, which holds only in-frame ones; the method was immunoSEQ multiplex PCR. In the table there are over 100,000 clones, over 85% of which are singletons. Material: unstimulated CD4+ T cells sorted from spleen or lymph node cells, obtained before transplant. The source of these receptors is a human donor who was the organ donor for an intestinal transplant. Each CDR3 is given with its conserved first and last residue. Each record gives: CDR3 length, J gene, V gene, D gene, CDR3 protein. D genes are given only for firm matches.

>12|TRBJ2-1|TRBV25-1|NA
CASSDPRDEQFF
>15|TRBJ1-5|TRBV6-1|NA
CASSPSGGSNQPQHF
>15|TRBJ1-2|TRBV10-3|NA
CAISDPRDKNYGYTF
>14|TRBJ1-3|TRBV29-1|NA
CSVERWGPGNTIYF
>11|TRBJ2-7|TRBV13|NA
CARCSRYEQYF
>14|TRBJ2-3|TRBV11-2|NA
CASSLRGSTDTQYF
>16|TRBJ2-2|TRBV27|NA
CASLKPVEDNVGELFF
>13|TRBJ2-3|TRBV7-9|TRBD1
CASSGTGADTQYF
>14|TRBJ2-1|TRBV19|TRBD1
CASSRDRGVDEQFF
>14|TRBJ1-1|TRBV5-1|NA
CASSALQVNTEAFF